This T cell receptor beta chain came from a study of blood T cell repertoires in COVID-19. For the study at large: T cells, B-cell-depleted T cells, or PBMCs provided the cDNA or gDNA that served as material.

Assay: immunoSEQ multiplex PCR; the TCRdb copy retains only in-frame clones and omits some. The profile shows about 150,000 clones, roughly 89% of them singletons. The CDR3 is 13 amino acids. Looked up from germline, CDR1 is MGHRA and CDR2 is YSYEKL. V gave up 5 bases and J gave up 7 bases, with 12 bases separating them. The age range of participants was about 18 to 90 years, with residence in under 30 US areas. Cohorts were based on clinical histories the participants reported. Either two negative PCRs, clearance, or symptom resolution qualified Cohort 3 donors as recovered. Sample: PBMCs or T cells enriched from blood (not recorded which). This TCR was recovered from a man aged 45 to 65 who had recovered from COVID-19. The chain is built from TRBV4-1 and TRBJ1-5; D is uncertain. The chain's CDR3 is CASSTTRGQPQHF. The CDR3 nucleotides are TGCGCCAGCAGCACCACCAGAGGACAGCCCCAGCATTTT.